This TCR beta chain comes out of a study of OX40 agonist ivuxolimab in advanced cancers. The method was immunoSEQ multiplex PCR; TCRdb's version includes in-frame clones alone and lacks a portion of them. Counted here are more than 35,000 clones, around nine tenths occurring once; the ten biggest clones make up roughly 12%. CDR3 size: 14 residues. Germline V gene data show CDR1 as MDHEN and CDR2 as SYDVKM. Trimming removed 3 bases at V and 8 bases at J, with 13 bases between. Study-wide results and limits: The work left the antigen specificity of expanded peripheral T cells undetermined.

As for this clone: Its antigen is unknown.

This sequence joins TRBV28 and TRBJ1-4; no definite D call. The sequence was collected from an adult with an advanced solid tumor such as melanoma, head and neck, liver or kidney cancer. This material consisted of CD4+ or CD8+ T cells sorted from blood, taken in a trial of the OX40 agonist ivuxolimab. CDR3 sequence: CASSLGRESEKLFF. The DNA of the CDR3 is TGTGCCAGCAGTTTGGGTAGGGAAAGCGAAAAACTGTTTTTT. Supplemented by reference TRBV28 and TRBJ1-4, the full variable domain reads DVKVTQSSRYLVKRTGEKVFLECVQDMDHENMFWYRQDPGLGLRLIYFSYDVKMKEKGDIPEGYSVSREKKERFSLILESASTNQTSMYLCASSLGRESEKLFFGSGTQLSVL.